The 32 T cell receptor beta chains in this list originate from one sample, sequenced in a study of T cell responses to AZD1222 COVID-19 vaccine. Clones were sequenced by immunoSEQ multiplex PCR, and TCRdb holds only the in-frame ones, with some missing. The sample lists around 110,000 clones; 70% to 90% were seen once. The source material was peripheral blood, sampled on day 0 of MenACWY control vaccination. These TCRs come from an adult in good health.

This clone was observed a few times. The CDR3 nucleotides are TGTGCCAGCAGCTTAAGTCCAGGGAACACTGAAGCTTTCTTT. This gives the protein CASSLSPGNTEAFF. The J gene is TRBJ1-1, the V gene TRBV7-3; D gene ambiguous. Trimming pared 1 base from V and 1 base from J, leaving 7 bases between. The CDR3 runs to 14 residues. From germline, CDR1 is SGHTA and CDR2 FQGTGA.

The chain couples TRBV4-3 to TRBJ1-2; D unclear. Trimming removed 0 bases from V and 2 bases from J, with 13 bases in between. This CDR3 contains 16 residues. CDR1 and CDR2 from the germline V gene are LGHNA and YSLEER. The DNA for the CDR3 is TGCGCCAGCAGCCAAGATCTCAACACCCGGAACTATGGCTACACCTTC. Protein product: CASSQDLNTRNYGYTF.

V is TRBV28 and J is TRBJ1-2; TRBD1 agrees at 11 bases. There are 16 residues in the CDR3. Germline V gene data show CDR1 as MDHEN and CDR2 as SYDVKM. J was trimmed by 6 bases and V by 8 bases; bases with no gene match: 14. CDR3 residues: CASGRAFGTGGNGYTF. The CDR3 DNA reads TGTGCCAGCGGAAGGGCTTTCGGGACAGGGGGGAATGGCTACACCTTC.

This clone has only one observation. V gene TRBV5-5 combines with J gene TRBJ1-5; 8 nucleotides agree with TRBD1. This CDR3 comprises 15 residues. V lost 4 bases and J lost 1; bases outside the gene matches: 4. Germline-derived CDR1 and CDR2 are SGHKS and YYEKEE (reference sequence). In DNA form, the CDR3 reads TGTGCCAGCAGCCAAAGACAGGGGAGCAATCAGCCCCAGCATTTT. Residues: CASSQRQGSNQPQHF. The variable domain in full, completed from reference TRBV5-5 and TRBJ1-5, reads DAGVTQSPTHLIKTRGQQVTLRCSPISGHKSVSWYQQVLGQGPQFIFQYYEKEERGRGNFPDRFSARQFPNYSSELNVNALLLGDSALYLCASSQRQGSNQPQHFGDGTRLSIL.

This chain joins TRBV27 and TRBJ2-7, with TRBD2 matching 9 bases. The junction had 8 bases not matched to a gene; V was cut back by 3 bases and J by 5 bases. This CDR3 region has 15 residues. The germline CDR1 and CDR2 sequences are MNHEY and SMNVEV (reference sequence). CDR3: CASSFLIAGADEQYF. In DNA, the CDR3 is TGTGCCAGCAGTTTTCTTATAGCGGGGGCGGACGAGCAGTACTTC.

CDR3 nucleotide sequence: TGTGCCAGCAGCTGGGGAGATCAGCCCCAGCATTTT. As protein: CASSWGDQPQHF. V and J are TRBV7-2 and TRBJ1-5, with D unclear. The germline V and J ends were trimmed by 4 bases and 5 bases, with 6 bases remaining between them. Germline V gives CDR1 SGHTA, CDR2 FQGNSA. This CDR3 is 12 amino acids long.

The chain joins TRBV7-8 to TRBJ1-1; 9 bases line up with TRBD1. The junction had 9 bases not matched to a gene; V was cut back by 9 bases and J by 10 bases. This CDR3 has 12 residues. Germline V gene data show CDR1 as SGHVS and CDR2 as FQNEAQ. CDR3 bases: TGTGCCAGTGGGACAGGGATGAGCGGAGCTTTCTTT. It encodes CASGTGMSGAFF.

With regard to this clone: A read error may account for a junction end that differs from germline. The chain couples TRBV6-5 to TRBJ1-3; 10 bases are shared with TRBD1. Germline V lookup: CDR1 MNHEY, CDR2 SVGAGI. This CDR3 comprises 16 residues. The CDR3 DNA reads TGTGCCAGCAGTTACCGTCCCGGGACAGGGGACCACACCATATATTTC. Amino acid sequence: CASSYRPGTGDHTIYF.

The gene calls are TRBV19 and TRBJ2-5; weak D call: TRBD2 (5 bases). In germline, CDR1 is LNHDA, CDR2 SQIVND (reference sequence). The CDR3 is made up of 14 amino acids. V was pared by 3 bases and J by 1 base, with 9 bases between. CDR3 sequence (DNA): TGTGCCAGTAGTATTTCCGGACTCCAAGAGACCCAGTACTTC. It encodes CASSISGLQETQYF.

This chain connects TRBV5-5 to TRBJ2-7; TRBD2 matches at 8 bases. The CDR3 has 15 residues. V lost 2 bases, J lost 1 base, and 5 bases stayed unmatched. Germline V lookup: CDR1 SGHKS, CDR2 YYEKEE (reference sequence). The CDR3 DNA reads TGTGCCAGCAGCTTTCCGGGCGGGGGGTCCTACGAGCAGTACTTC. Its protein product is CASSFPGGGSYEQYF. Filled out from reference TRBV5-5 and TRBJ2-7, the complete variable domain reads DAGVTQSPTHLIKTRGQQVTLRCSPISGHKSVSWYQQVLGQGPQFIFQYYEKEERGRGNFPDRFSARQFPNYSSELNVNALLLGDSALYLCASSFPGGGSYEQYFGPGTRLTVT.

The chain couples TRBV7-9 to TRBJ2-1; a possible D gene is TRBD1 (6 bases). CDR3 length: 16 amino acids. Germline CDR1 reads SEHNR; CDR2 reads FQNEAQ (reference sequence). V was shortened by 4 bases and J by 3 bases, with 16 bases between the two germline ends. The CDR3 is CASSSITDRNYNEQFF. The CDR3 DNA sequence: TGTGCCAGCAGCTCAATCACAGACAGGAACTACAATGAGCAGTTCTTC.

The chain has TRBV2 and TRBJ2-6, with 9 nucleotides matching TRBD1. V lost 0 bases to trimming and J lost 0 bases; unmatched junction nucleotides: 12. The CDR3 length is 21 residues. Germline V gives CDR1 SNHLY, CDR2 FYNNEI. The chain's CDR3 is CASSEAGTGPRPRSGANVLTF. In DNA form, the CDR3 reads TGTGCCAGCAGTGAAGCCGGGACAGGGCCACGTCCCCGCTCTGGGGCCAACGTCCTGACTTTC.

This sequence joins TRBV9 and TRBJ2-4, with D maybe TRBD1 (5 bases). The V end lost 3 bases, the J end lost 6 bases, and 16 bases lay between the germline ends. The CDR3 extends over 15 amino acids. CDR1 is SGDLS, CDR2 YYNGEE, per germline. The CDR3, as DNA: TGTGCCAGCAGCGCGCTAGACAGCGCGGCAAACATTCAGTACTTC. As protein: CASSALDSAANIQYF.

This chain links TRBV7-9 with TRBJ2-3; perhaps D is TRBD1 or TRBD2 (5 bases each). Germline V gene sequence: CDR1 SEHNR, CDR2 FQNEAQ (reference sequence). The CDR3 totals 16 residues. Trimming took 5 bases from V and 0 from J, leaving 15 bases between them. CDR3 bases: TGTGCCAGCAGCCCCGGGACGCTTGCTAGCACAGATACGCAGTATTTT. Protein: CASSPGTLASTDTQYF.

The V and J genes are TRBV5-1 and TRBJ2-2; 8 nucleotides align to TRBD1. Germline lookup yields CDR1 SGHRS and CDR2 YFSETQ. This CDR3 is built from 17 residues. Trimming cost V 0 bases and J 0 bases; bases outside gene matches: 4. CDR3 nucleotides: TGCGCCAGCAGCTTGGGGCACAGGGGGTCGAACACCGGGGAGCTGTTTTTT. It translates to CASSLGHRGSNTGELFF.

The count of this clone is one. The chain uses TRBV15 and TRBJ1-2, with unresolved D. V was clipped by 1 base and J by 4 bases, with 22 bases between them. The CDR3 is 18 amino acids. Germline V gene sequence: CDR1 LNHNV, CDR2 YYDKDF (reference sequence). The CDR3 DNA is TGTGCCACCAGCAGAGCCCCTCGTTCGTGGGATCGGCTCTATGGCTACACCTTC. Translated, it gives CATSRAPRSWDRLYGYTF. Drawing the rest from reference TRBV15 and TRBJ1-2, the complete variable domain is DAMVIQNPRYQVTQFGKPVTLSCSQTLNHNVMYWYQQKSSQAPKLLFHYYDKDFNNEADTPDNFQSRRPNTSFCFLDIRSPGLGDTAMYLCATSRAPRSWDRLYGYTFGSGTRLTVV.

This clone was seen a few times. The V call is TRBV7-2, the J call TRBJ2-1, with 8 bases identical to TRBD2. The CDR3 length is 13 residues. After removal of 4 bases from V and 9 bases from J, the junction contained 5 bases not matched to a gene. The germline V gene encodes CDR1 SGHTA and CDR2 FQGNSA. The CDR3 loop is CASSSRGGFEQFF. In nucleotides, the CDR3 is TGTGCCAGCAGCTCTCGGGGGGGCTTTGAGCAGTTCTTC.

This clone turned up a few times. This sequence joins TRBV3-1 (or the pseudogene TRBV3-2) and TRBJ2-7; no clear D. CDR1 and CDR2 (germline): LGHDT, YNNKEL (reference sequence). V was cut by 1 base and J by 6 bases, with 7 bases left in between. The CDR3 contains 12 residues. CDR3 sequence reads: CASSQVSGEQYF. The CDR3 DNA follows: TGTGCCAGCAGCCAAGTTTCGGGCGAGCAGTACTTC.

The chain carries TRBV5-1 and TRBJ2-7; TRBD2 is a possible D gene (6 bases). Trimming took off 5 bases at V and 3 bases at J, with 18 bases between the two ends. Germline CDR1 reads SGHRS; CDR2 reads YFSETQ. CDR3 size: 15 residues. This CDR3 is CASSRLAEPLYEQYF. The CDR3, as DNA: TGCGCCAGCAGTCGATTAGCGGAGCCCCTCTACGAGCAGTACTTC.

The chain is built from TRBV18 and TRBJ2-7, with D tentatively TRBD2 (7 bases). Between the trimmed V and J ends, which lost 3 bases and 2 bases, there was a span of 17 bases. Germline V gene data show CDR1 as KGHSH and CDR2 as LQKENI. The CDR3 loop spans 16 amino acids. The CDR3 sequence: CASSPIRGAWTYEQYF. In nucleotides, the CDR3 is TGTGCCAGCTCACCTATCCGGGGGGCATGGACCTACGAGCAGTACTTC.

The rearrangement uses TRBV28 and TRBJ2-2; D might be TRBD1 (6 bases). The CDR3 contains 14 residues. V was cut by 5 bases and J by 3 bases, with 10 bases left in between. Germline V CDR1 and CDR2: MDHEN, SYDVKM. The CDR3 sequence: CASSRNRDTGELFF. The CDR3 DNA reads as TGTGCCAGCAGTAGAAACAGGGACACCGGGGAGCTGTTTTTT. Full variable domain (missing parts from reference TRBV28 and TRBJ2-2): DVKVTQSSRYLVKRTGEKVFLECVQDMDHENMFWYRQDPGLGLRLIYFSYDVKMKEKGDIPEGYSVSREKKERFSLILESASTNQTSMYLCASSRNRDTGELFFGEGSRLTVL.

This clone has only a few counts. V gene TRBV5-6 combines with J gene TRBJ1-5, with TRBD1 matching over 7 bases. CDR1 and CDR2 from the germline V gene are SGHDT and YYEEEE. V shed 0 bases and J 0 bases; nucleotides not matched to a gene: 9. The CDR3 extends over 18 amino acids. The CDR3: CASSLGVDRAYSNQPQHF. CDR3 bases: TGTGCCAGCAGCTTGGGTGTAGACAGGGCCTATAGCAATCAGCCCCAGCATTTT.

This chain joins TRBV5-1 and TRBJ2-5, with 11 positions matching TRBD2. The V segment lost 0 bases and the J segment 4 bases; nucleotides outside the gene matches: 5. Germline V gene sequence: CDR1 SGHRS, CDR2 YFSETQ. This CDR3 comprises 16 residues. The CDR3 region has the DNA TGCGCCAGCAGCTTGGGCCTAGCGGGGGGCCCAGAGACCCAGTACTTC. It is translated as CASSLGLAGGPETQYF. Using reference TRBV5-1 and TRBJ2-5 for the parts outside the CDR3, the full variable domain is KAGVTQTPRYLIKTRGQQVTLSCSPISGHRSVSWYQQTPGQGLQFLFEYFSETQRNKGNFPGRFSGRQFSNSRSEMNVSTLELGDSALYLCASSLGLAGGPETQYFGPGTRLLVL.

This chain uses TRBV4-2 with TRBJ1-1; a possible D gene is TRBD1 (5 bases). The length of the CDR3 is 14 residues. Germline CDR1 and CDR2: LGHNA and YNFKEQ. Trimming pared 6 bases from V and 5 bases from J, leaving 16 bases between. This CDR3 reads CASRATGDGTEAFF. DNA of the CDR3: TGTGCCAGCAGGGCTACAGGTGACGGGACTGAAGCTTTCTTT.

The rearrangement uses TRBV5-1 and TRBJ2-3; D call uncertain. This CDR3 contains 15 residues. The V end lost 0 bases, the J end lost 2 bases, and 10 bases lay between the germline ends. Germline CDR1 SGHRS, CDR2 YFSETQ. CDR3 DNA sequence: TGCGCCAGCAGCTTGGAAAGGTTCCTCACAGATACGCAGTATTTT. It translates to CASSLERFLTDTQYF.

V usage is TRBV6-1 and J usage is TRBJ2-2; D gene uncertain. The V gene lost 3 bases and the J gene lost 1 base, with 12 bases spanning the gap. The CDR3 runs 16 residues. Germline CDR1 MNHNS, CDR2 SASEGT. The CDR3 here is CASSEFASRNTGELFF. The CDR3 DNA follows: TGTGCCAGCAGTGAGTTCGCCAGCAGGAACACCGGGGAGCTGTTTTTT.

The chain couples TRBV28 to TRBJ1-2; perhaps TRBD1 as D (6 bases). The CDR3 loop spans 13 amino acids. V lost 5 bases and J lost 4, with 11 bases in between. Germline V gene sequence: CDR1 MDHEN, CDR2 SYDVKM. CDR3 DNA sequence: TGTGCCAGCAGTACAGGACAGACCTATGGCTACACCTTC. Protein sequence: CASSTGQTYGYTF.

The chain uses TRBV7-2 and TRBJ2-7, with D uncertain. Germline V CDR1 and CDR2: SGHTA, FQGNSA. CDR3 length: 14 residues. The V end lost 1 base, the J end lost 3 bases, and 10 bases lay between the germline ends. The CDR3 sequence: CASSLVALHYEQYF. In DNA form, the CDR3 reads TGTGCCAGCAGCTTAGTCGCCTTACACTACGAGCAGTACTTC.

The DNA of the CDR3 is TGTGCCAGCAGGATTATCGGGACCAGCAATCAGCCCCAGCATTTT. Protein product: CASRIIGTSNQPQHF. The rearrangement joins TRBV6-6 to TRBJ1-5; D might be TRBD1 (5 bases). The CDR3 has 15 residues. Trimming removed 6 bases from V and 1 base from J, with 13 bases in between. Germline V gene sequence: CDR1 MNHNY, CDR2 SVGAGI (reference sequence).

The CDR3: CATTPGGSVEQYF. DNA of the CDR3: TGTGCCACGACCCCGGGAGGGTCTGTGGAGCAGTACTTC. V usage is TRBV6-6 and J usage is TRBJ2-7; TRBD2 agrees at 8 bases. The J segment lost 7 bases and the V segment lost 10 bases, leaving 12 bases of the junction unmatched. The CDR3 contains 13 residues. Germline V CDR1 and CDR2: MNHNY, SVGAGI (reference sequence).

The CDR3 nucleotides read TGCGCCAGCAGCTTGGGACAGGGGTCGGGAGATTCACCCCTCCACTTT. Its protein is CASSLGQGSGDSPLHF. V usage is TRBV5-1 and J usage is TRBJ1-6, with 8 bases matching TRBD1. Germline CDR1 and CDR2: SGHRS and YFSETQ. There are 16 residues in the CDR3. V dropped 0 bases and J dropped 8; count of bases not matched to a gene: 7.

V usage is TRBV16 and J usage is TRBJ1-6, with D unresolved. The V end was cut by 5 bases, the J end by 7 bases, with 18 bases between. CDR1 is KGHSY and CDR2 is FQNENV in the germline V gene. CDR3 size: 16 residues. Here the CDR3 reads CASSIKWGSRNSPLHF. The CDR3 DNA reads TGTGCCAGCAGCATAAAATGGGGAAGCAGGAATTCACCCCTCCACTTT.